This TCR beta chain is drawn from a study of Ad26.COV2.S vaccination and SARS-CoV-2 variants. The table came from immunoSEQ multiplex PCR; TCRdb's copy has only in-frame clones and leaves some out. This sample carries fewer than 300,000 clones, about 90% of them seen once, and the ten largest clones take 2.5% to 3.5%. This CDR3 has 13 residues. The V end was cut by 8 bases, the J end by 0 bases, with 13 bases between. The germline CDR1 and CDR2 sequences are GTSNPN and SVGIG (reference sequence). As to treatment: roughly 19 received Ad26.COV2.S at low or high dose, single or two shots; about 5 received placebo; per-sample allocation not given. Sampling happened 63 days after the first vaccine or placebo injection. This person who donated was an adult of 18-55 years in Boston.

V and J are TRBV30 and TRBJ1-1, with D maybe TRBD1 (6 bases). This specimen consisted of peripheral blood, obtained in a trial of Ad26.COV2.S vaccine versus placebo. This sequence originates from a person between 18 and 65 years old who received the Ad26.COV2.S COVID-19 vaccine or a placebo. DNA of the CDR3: TGTGCCCGACAGGACTTCATGAACACTGAAGCTTTCTTT. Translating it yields CARQDFMNTEAFF.